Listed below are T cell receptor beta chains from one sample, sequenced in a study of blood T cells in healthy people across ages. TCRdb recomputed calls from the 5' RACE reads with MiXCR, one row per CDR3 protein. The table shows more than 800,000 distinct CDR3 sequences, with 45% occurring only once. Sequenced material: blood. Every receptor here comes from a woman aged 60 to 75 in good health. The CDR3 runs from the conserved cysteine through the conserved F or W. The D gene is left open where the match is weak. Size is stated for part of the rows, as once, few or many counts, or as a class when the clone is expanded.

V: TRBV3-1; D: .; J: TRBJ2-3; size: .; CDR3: CASSQGGVGDTQYF; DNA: TGTGCCAGCAGCCAAGGAGGTGTGGGAGATACGCAGTATTTT
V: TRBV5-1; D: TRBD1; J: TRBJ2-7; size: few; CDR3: CASSLSGGVSKYEQYF; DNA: TGCGCCAGCAGCTTATCAGGGGGAGTTTCGAAGTACGAGCAGTACTTC
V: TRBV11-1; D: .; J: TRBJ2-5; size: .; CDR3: CASSVDPRQETQYF; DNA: TGTGCCAGCAGCGTGGACCCCCGTCAAGAGACCCAGTACTTC
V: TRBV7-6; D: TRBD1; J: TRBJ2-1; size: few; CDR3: CASSLEGDRVGASGQFF; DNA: TGTGCCAGCAGCTTAGAGGGCGACAGGGTAGGGGCATCTGGGCAGTTCTTC
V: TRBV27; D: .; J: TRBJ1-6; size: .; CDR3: CASGRKPSSYNSPLHF; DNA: TGTGCCAGCGGACGGAAGCCTAGCTCCTATAATTCACCCCTCCACTTT
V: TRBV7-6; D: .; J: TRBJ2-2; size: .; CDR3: CASSLQGSDTGELFF; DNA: TGTGCCAGCAGCTTACAGGGGTCTGACACCGGGGAGCTGTTTTTT
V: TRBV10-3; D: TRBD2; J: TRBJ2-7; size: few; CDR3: CAIGGGRGGGSYEQYF; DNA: TGTGCCATCGGTGGCGGGAGAGGTGGAGGGTCCTACGAGCAGTACTTC
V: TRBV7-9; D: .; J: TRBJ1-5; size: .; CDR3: CASSLANQPQHF; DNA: TGTGCCAGCAGCTTAGCTAATCAGCCCCAGCATTTT
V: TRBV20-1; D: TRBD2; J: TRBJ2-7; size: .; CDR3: CSAQPGTSGYEQYF; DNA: TGCAGTGCTCAACCCGGGACTAGCGGCTACGAGCAGTACTTC
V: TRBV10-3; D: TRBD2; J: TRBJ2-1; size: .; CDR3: CAITRTSGSSYNEQFF; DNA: TGTGCCATCACCCGGACTAGCGGGAGTAGTTACAATGAGCAGTTCTTC
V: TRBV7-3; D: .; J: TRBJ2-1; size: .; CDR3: CASSRDGTDDEQFF; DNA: TGTGCCAGCAGCAGAGACGGGACTGACGATGAGCAGTTCTTC
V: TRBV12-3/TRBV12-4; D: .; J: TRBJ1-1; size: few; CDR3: CATRTAMGNTEAFF; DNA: TGTGCCACCCGGACAGCCATGGGAAACACTGAAGCTTTCTTT
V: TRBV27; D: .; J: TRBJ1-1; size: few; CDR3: CASSLWAGNTEAFF; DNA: TGTGCCAGCAGTTTGTGGGCAGGGAACACTGAAGCTTTCTTT